These 25 T cell receptor beta chains were all obtained from the same sample, sequenced in a study of blood T cell repertoires in COVID-19. The method was immunoSEQ multiplex PCR; TCRdb's version includes in-frame clones alone and lacks a portion of them. The sample consists of some 320,000 clones, roughly 90% of them appearing once. The specimen was PBMCs or T cells enriched from blood (not recorded which). The receptors here all came from a man in his sixties who had recovered from COVID-19.

This clone has a handful of counts. The chain couples TRBV3-1 (or the pseudogene TRBV3-2) to TRBJ1-4, with 10 positions matching TRBD1. The CDR3 is 16 amino acids. Germline V gene lookup returns CDR1 LGHDT and CDR2 YNNKEL (reference sequence). V shed 2 bases, J shed 10 bases, and the junction held 10 bases outside the gene matches. The CDR3 protein is CASSQHGLGTGAKLFF. For the CDR3, the DNA is TGTGCCAGCAGCCAACACGGCCTTGGGACAGGGGCAAAACTGTTTTTT.

V usage is TRBV27 and J usage is TRBJ2-2; 9 positions agree with TRBD1. Germline V gives CDR1 MNHEY, CDR2 SMNVEV (reference sequence). V was pared by 4 bases and J by 9 bases, with 9 bases of the junction left unmatched. The CDR3 length is 15 residues. The CDR3 DNA reads as TGTGCCAGCAGTTCAGGACAGGGGACCAAGCGGGAGCTGTTTTTT. Protein: CASSSGQGTKRELFF.

The chain links TRBV7-2 to TRBJ1-2, with D maybe TRBD1 (6 bases). This CDR3 comprises 14 residues. V lost 6 bases to trimming and J lost 1 base, with 12 bases between them. Germline V gives CDR1 SGHTA, CDR2 FQGNSA. CDR3 bases: TGTGCCAGCAGAGCGGGGGCCCGTAACTATGGCTACACCTTC. Its translation is CASRAGARNYGYTF.

V is TRBV14 and J is TRBJ1-2; D is perhaps TRBD1 (6 bases). The germline V gene encodes CDR1 SGHDN and CDR2 FVKESK. With 0 bases removed from V and 0 bases from J, the gap between germline ends came to 14 bases. This CDR3 has 17 amino acids. In DNA, the CDR3 is TGTGCCAGCAGCCAAGAGCCCGCAGGGGATTCTAACTATGGCTACACCTTC. Its protein product is CASSQEPAGDSNYGYTF.

The rearrangement joins TRBV7-6 to TRBJ2-7, with 10 bases aligning to TRBD1. Trimming took 4 bases from V and 4 from J; bases not matched to a gene: 13. This CDR3 has 17 amino acids. The V gene's germline CDR1 is SGHVS and CDR2 FNYEAQ. CDR3 protein: CASSYSGTGDSSYEQYF. For the CDR3, the DNA is TGTGCCAGCAGCTACTCCGGGACAGGGGACAGTTCATACGAGCAGTACTTC.

V gene TRBV7-9 combines with J gene TRBJ1-5; 7 nucleotides agree with TRBD1. With V trimmed by 5 bases and J by 5 bases, 9 bases remained unmatched. Germline V gene lookup returns CDR1 SEHNR and CDR2 FQNEAQ (reference sequence). This CDR3 is 15 amino acids long. CDR3 residues: CASSPTGLRDQPQHF. The DNA of the CDR3 is TGTGCCAGCAGCCCGACAGGGCTAAGAGATCAGCCCCAGCATTTT.

This chain joins TRBV5-1 and TRBJ2-1; 7 bases agree with TRBD2. The CDR3 loop spans 16 amino acids. Looked up from germline, CDR1 is SGHRS and CDR2 is YFSETQ. With 0 bases clipped from V and 3 bases from J, the junction kept 6 bases outside the gene matches. CDR3 nucleotide sequence: TGCGCCAGCAGCTTGGATTCTAGCGGTTACTACAATGAGCAGTTCTTC. This codes for CASSLDSSGYYNEQFF.

The chain joins TRBV6-5 to TRBJ2-7, with 11 bases fitting TRBD1. With V trimmed by 6 bases and J by 2 bases, 6 bases remained unmatched. Germline CDR1 reads MNHEY; CDR2 reads SVGAGI. The CDR3 is 15 amino acids. This CDR3 reads CASRDPGQGAYEQYF. Written as DNA, the CDR3 is TGTGCCAGCAGAGATCCGGGACAGGGGGCCTACGAGCAGTACTTC.

The V call is TRBV24-1, the J call TRBJ1-5; no reliable D call. V was trimmed by 2 bases and J by 5 bases, leaving 3 bases between them. CDR1 is KGHDR, CDR2 SFDVKD, per germline. The CDR3 loop spans 12 amino acids. The CDR3 DNA reads as TGTGCCACCAGTGATTCGGATCAGCCCCAGCATTTT. Translation: CATSDSDQPQHF.

Ten or more counts support this clone. V is TRBV4-2 and J is TRBJ1-2; 7 nucleotides line up with TRBD1. Germline V gene data show CDR1 as LGHNA and CDR2 as YNFKEQ. The CDR3 covers 15 residues. V lost 4 bases and J lost 4; bases outside the gene matches: 9. The CDR3 loop reads CASSPETGTAYGYTF. The CDR3 DNA is TGTGCCAGCAGCCCCGAGACCGGGACAGCCTATGGCTACACCTTC.

This chain connects TRBV9 to TRBJ2-1; D perhaps matches TRBD1 (6 bases). Germline lookup yields CDR1 SGDLS and CDR2 YYNGEE. This CDR3 has 13 amino acids. V dropped 7 bases and J dropped 8 bases, with 16 bases sitting between them. In DNA, the CDR3 is TGTGCCAGCCGGGGACCCCAGGGGTATGAGCAGTTCTTC. Its translation is CASRGPQGYEQFF.

The V gene is TRBV5-1, the J gene TRBJ1-5; 8 nucleotides agree with TRBD1. The J segment lost 2 bases and the V segment lost 4 bases, leaving 5 bases of the junction unmatched. The CDR3 is 15 residues long. The germline V gene has CDR1 SGHRS and CDR2 YFSETQ. The CDR3 sequence: CASSPGGAGNQPQHF. The CDR3 bases are TGCGCCAGCAGCCCAGGGGGCGCGGGCAATCAGCCCCAGCATTTT.

This clone is a singleton in its sample. The chain is built from TRBV27 and TRBJ2-5; TRBD1 matches at 11 bases. The germline V gene encodes CDR1 MNHEY and CDR2 SMNVEV (reference sequence). After removal of 6 bases from V and 5 bases from J, the junction contained 5 bases not matched to a gene. The CDR3 runs to 14 residues. The CDR3 loop is CASSRTGGHETQYF. The CDR3 region has the DNA TGTGCCAGCAGCAGGACAGGGGGCCACGAGACCCAGTACTTC.

The chain uses TRBV5-4 and TRBJ2-5; TRBD2 matches at 8 bases. The germline CDR1 and CDR2 sequences are SGHNT and YYREEE (reference sequence). This CDR3 region has 15 residues. Trimming removed 2 bases from V and 1 base from J; junction bases left unmatched: 4. The CDR3 bases are TGTGCCAGCAGCTTCGCGGGAGGCCCCCAAGAGACCCAGTACTTC. This encodes CASSFAGGPQETQYF.

V usage is TRBV7-9 and J usage is TRBJ1-3, with D possibly being TRBD1 (5 bases). There are 18 residues in the CDR3. Germline-derived CDR1 and CDR2 are SEHNR and FQNEAQ (reference sequence). V dropped 1 base and J dropped 3 bases, with 19 bases sitting between them. In DNA, the CDR3 is TGTGCCAGCAGCTTAGGACCTGGGGCACTGACTCTTGGAAACACCATATATTTT. Translating it yields CASSLGPGALTLGNTIYF. The whole variable domain, filled in from reference TRBV7-9 and TRBJ1-3, reads DTGVSQNPRHKITKRGQNVTFRCDPISEHNRLYWYRQTLGQGPEFLTYFQNEAQLEKSRLLSDRFSAERPKGSFSTLEIQRTEQGDSAMYLCASSLGPGALTLGNTIYFGEGSWLTVV.

V is TRBV5-6 and J is TRBJ1-1, with unresolved D. In germline, CDR1 is SGHDT, CDR2 YYEEEE. This CDR3 contains 12 residues. With 1 base removed from V and 5 bases from J, the gap between germline ends came to 6 bases. DNA for the CDR3: TGTGCCAGCAGCTTGAGGAGTACTGAAGCTTTCTTT. This encodes CASSLRSTEAFF.

The rearrangement uses TRBV7-2 and TRBJ2-2, with TRBD1 identical over 7 bases. This CDR3 has 19 residues. Trimming took 0 bases from V and 1 from J; bases not matched to a gene: 11. CDR1 and CDR2 (germline): SGHTA, FQGNSA. CDR3 loop: CASSLAGGPGRLNTGELFF. The CDR3 DNA reads TGTGCCAGCAGCTTAGCAGGGGGCCCGGGACGGCTGAACACCGGGGAGCTGTTTTTT. Combining the CDR3 with reference TRBV7-2 and TRBJ2-2 gives the whole variable domain GAGVSQSPSNKVTEKGKDVELRCDPISGHTALYWYRQSLGQGLEFLIYFQGNSAPDKSGLPSDRFSAERTGGSVSTLTIQRTQQEDSAVYLCASSLAGGPGRLNTGELFFGEGSRLTVL.

This rearrangement joins TRBV7-2 to TRBJ2-7; TRBD2 might be the D (5 bases). Trimming pared 5 bases from V and 3 bases from J, leaving 11 bases between. This CDR3 contains 13 residues. Germline CDR1 and CDR2: SGHTA and FQGNSA. CDR3 sequence (DNA): TGTGCCAGCAGCATCGCGGGTGGCTACGAGCAGTACTTC. Residues: CASSIAGGYEQYF. Together with reference TRBV7-2 and TRBJ2-7, the CDR3 gives the full variable domain: GAGVSQSPSNKVTEKGKDVELRCDPISGHTALYWYRQSLGQGLEFLIYFQGNSAPDKSGLPSDRFSAERTGGSVSTLTIQRTQQEDSAVYLCASSIAGGYEQYFGPGTRLTVT.

This clone was seen once. The chain joins TRBV4-3 to TRBJ1-5; possible D gene TRBD1, 6 bases. V gave up 0 bases and J gave up 7 bases, with 16 bases separating them. The CDR3 totals 16 residues. In germline, CDR1 is LGHNA, CDR2 YSLEER. The CDR3 coding sequence is TGCGCCAGCAGCCAAGACTATGGCGGGGGCGGACAGCCCCAGCATTTT. Protein sequence: CASSQDYGGGGQPQHF.

This chain joins TRBV18 and TRBJ1-1; possibly TRBD1 for D (6 bases). Germline lookup yields CDR1 KGHSH and CDR2 LQKENI. This CDR3 is built from 15 residues. Trimming shortened V by 3 bases and J by 3 bases, and 14 bases separated the two germline ends. CDR3 amino acids: CASSPVGQGYTEAFF. The CDR3, as DNA: TGTGCCAGCTCACCGGTCGGCCAGGGGTACACTGAAGCTTTCTTT.

This clone has only one observation. The V call is TRBV20-1, the J call TRBJ1-4; perhaps TRBD1 as D (5 bases). This CDR3 is 11 amino acids long. Trimming took 3 bases from V and 7 from J, leaving 6 bases between them. Germline V gene sequence: CDR1 DFQATT, CDR2 SNEGSKA (reference sequence). CDR3 nucleotide sequence: TGCAGTGCTAGGGACACTGAAAAACTGTTTTTT. It encodes CSARDTEKLFF.

The chain links TRBV18 to TRBJ2-3; TRBD1 is a possible D gene (5 bases). Germline V lookup: CDR1 KGHSH, CDR2 LQKENI. The V gene lost 5 bases and the J gene lost 3 bases, with 12 bases spanning the gap. The CDR3 consists of 14 residues. The CDR3 DNA reads as TGTGCCAGCTCATCGTACAGGATAACAGATACGCAGTATTTT. Its translation is CASSSYRITDTQYF.

The V and J genes are TRBV7-9 and TRBJ2-1, with 13 bases aligning to TRBD2. This CDR3 has 15 residues. Germline CDR1 SEHNR, CDR2 FQNEAQ (reference sequence). V gave up 7 bases and J gave up 4 bases; unmatched junction bases: 4. In nucleotides, the CDR3 is TGTGCCAGCACCAAACTAGCGGGGGGGTACAATGAGCAGTTCTTC. Its protein product is CASTKLAGGYNEQFF.

The chain carries TRBV5-6 and TRBJ1-4; a weak D match, TRBD1 (5 bases). V gave up 4 bases and J gave up 3 bases, with 7 bases separating them. The CDR3 spans 13 residues. The V gene's germline CDR1 is SGHDT and CDR2 YYEEEE. This chain's CDR3 is CASSLGPNEKLFF. The CDR3 DNA reads as TGTGCCAGCAGCCTGGGGCCTAATGAAAAACTGTTTTTT.

The count of this clone is one. The V call is TRBV11-3, the J call TRBJ2-6; TRBD1 matches 7 bases. The germline V gene has CDR1 SGHNT and CDR2 YENEEA. The trim removed 5 bases at V and 4 bases at J, leaving 14 bases unmatched. The CDR3 has 18 amino acids. CDR3 sequence (DNA): TGTGCCAGCAGCAACGCCAAATTACAGGGGAGCGGGGCCAACGTCCTGACTTTC. This translates into CASSNAKLQGSGANVLTF.